These 25 T cell receptor beta chains were all obtained from the same sample, sequenced in a study of T cells after yellow fever vaccination. One entry per CDR3 protein results from TCRdb running MiXCR on the 5' RACE reads. The sample lists about 340,000 distinct CDR3 sequences; approximately 13% were seen once. Source: CD4+ T cells sorted from PBMCs, taken 15 days after the yellow fever booster vaccination. Receptors originate from a man between 18 and 29 years old who received the YFV17D yellow fever vaccine.

V usage is TRBV6-1 and J usage is TRBJ1-1; the D gene is possibly TRBD1 (5 bases). Germline lookup yields CDR1 MNHNS and CDR2 SASEGT. The CDR3 runs 14 residues. The V end was cut by 2 bases, the J end by 3 bases, with 10 bases between. As DNA, the CDR3 is TGTGCCAGCAGTGAAATCCTCAGGGACACTGAAGCTTTCTTT. This codes for CASSEILRDTEAFF.

This clonotype was recorded a few times. The CDR3 sequence: CASSFRAGRPDTQYF. DNA for the CDR3: TGTGCCAGCAGTTTTAGGGCAGGACGGCCAGATACGCAGTATTTT. This sequence joins TRBV12-3 or TRBV12-4 and TRBJ2-3; no definite D call. Between the trimmed V and J ends, which lost 3 bases and 4 bases, there was a span of 14 bases. The CDR3 covers 15 residues.

This clonotype was found a few times. The V gene is TRBV15, the J gene TRBJ1-4, with D tentatively TRBD1 (5 bases). CDR1 and CDR2 (germline): LNHNV, YYDKDF (reference sequence). V shed 3 bases and J shed 2 bases, with 16 bases lying between them. The CDR3 extends over 17 amino acids. The CDR3 sequence is CATSSGGFRVTNEKLFF. CDR3 bases: TGTGCCACCAGCAGTGGAGGCTTCAGGGTGACTAATGAAAAACTGTTTTTT.

This clonotype came up a few times. The V and J genes are TRBV7-2 and TRBJ1-6; no firm D call. V was trimmed by 2 bases and J by 7 bases, leaving 12 bases between them. Germline V lookup: CDR1 SGHTA, CDR2 FQGNSA. This CDR3 has 15 amino acids. The CDR3 sequence is CASSLTFVGNSPLHF. CDR3 nucleotides: TGTGCCAGCAGCTTAACCTTTGTTGGGAATTCACCCCTCCACTTT.

Only a few counts were recorded for this clonotype. The chain carries TRBV30 and TRBJ1-2, with TRBD1 matching over 8 bases. Germline V gives CDR1 GTSNPN, CDR2 SVGIG (reference sequence). V gave up 5 bases and J gave up 4 bases; unmatched junction bases: 6. The CDR3 extends over 13 amino acids. CDR3 loop: CAWSTGDAYGYTF. CDR3 sequence (DNA): TGTGCCTGGTCGACAGGGGATGCCTATGGCTACACCTTC.

This clonotype was seen repeatedly, ten times or more. The chain combines TRBV28 with TRBJ2-5; tentatively, D is TRBD2 (6 bases). Germline lookup yields CDR1 MDHEN and CDR2 SYDVKM. This CDR3 is 14 amino acids long. V gave up 5 bases and J gave up 3 bases, with 13 bases separating them. CDR3 in amino acids: CASSPFSGKETQYF. In DNA form, the CDR3 reads TGTGCCAGCAGTCCATTTAGCGGCAAAGAGACCCAGTACTTC.

V and J are TRBV27 and TRBJ1-1; no definite D call. V lost 3 bases and J 2 bases, leaving 10 bases between the germline ends. The CDR3 covers 14 residues. CDR1 and CDR2 (germline): MNHEY, SMNVEV (reference sequence). As DNA, the CDR3 is TGTGCCAGCAGTTTTTCTAGGGTTAACACTGAAGCTTTCTTT. Encoded protein: CASSFSRVNTEAFF.

This clonotype was seen a few times. J is TRBJ2-2 and V is TRBV7-9; TRBD2 matches at 8 bases. With 5 bases clipped from V and 4 bases from J, the junction kept 9 bases outside the gene matches. CDR3 length: 16 residues. The germline CDR1 and CDR2 sequences are SEHNR and FQNEAQ (reference sequence). The CDR3 DNA reads TGTGCCAGCAGCCCCGTGGTGGGGACTAGCACCGGGGAGCTGTTTTTT. This sequence encodes CASSPVVGTSTGELFF.

The chain joins TRBV4-2 to TRBJ2-3; 8 nucleotides line up with TRBD2. Germline-derived CDR1 and CDR2 are LGHNA and YNFKEQ. The trim removed 1 base at V and 4 bases at J, leaving 4 bases unmatched. The CDR3 is 15 residues long. CDR3 sequence: CASSQGPGGADTQYF. CDR3 nucleotides: TGTGCCAGCAGCCAAGGCCCGGGAGGGGCAGATACGCAGTATTTT.

This clonotype came up many times. The V gene is TRBV20-1, the J gene TRBJ2-5, with a tentative D call TRBD1 (5 bases). CDR1 and CDR2 from the germline V gene are DFQATT and SNEGSKA (reference sequence). The CDR3 is 14 amino acids. The V end was cut by 3 bases, the J end by 0 bases, with 11 bases between. The DNA for the CDR3 is TGCAGTGCTAGCCAGGGCCGGTACCAAGAGACCCAGTACTTC. This codes for CSASQGRYQETQYF.

This clonotype was seen a few times. The CDR3 DNA sequence: TGTGCCAGCAATCCCCCGCCTCAGGGTCGCGAGCAGTACGTC. Protein sequence: CASNPPPQGREQYV. The J gene is TRBJ2-7, the V gene TRBV2, with D perhaps TRBD1 (5 bases). Trimming pared 7 bases from V and 6 bases from J, leaving 19 bases between. The CDR3 runs 14 residues. The germline CDR1 and CDR2 sequences are SNHLY and FYNNEI.

This clonotype was seen at least ten times. The V and J genes are TRBV27 and TRBJ1-1; D may be TRBD1 (5 bases). The germline V and J ends were trimmed by 5 bases and 6 bases, with 16 bases remaining between them. There are 14 residues in the CDR3. CDR1 and CDR2 (germline): MNHEY, SMNVEV (reference sequence). The CDR3 protein is CASSPLVGTSEAFF. The CDR3 DNA sequence: TGTGCCAGCAGTCCCCTCGTGGGGACGTCTGAAGCTTTCTTT.

This sequence joins TRBV3-1 and TRBJ1-1; D is possibly TRBD1 (6 bases). Germline CDR1 reads LGHDT; CDR2 reads YNNKEL (reference sequence). The germline V and J ends were trimmed by 4 bases and 7 bases, with 16 bases remaining between them. The CDR3 spans 14 residues. The DNA for the CDR3 is TGTGCCAGCAGCCGAAACACAGGGAACTTTGAAGCTTTCTTT. This encodes CASSRNTGNFEAFF.

A few counts support this clonotype. CDR3 nucleotides: TGTGCCAGCACGCTCGGGAGGACCCTTGACGAGCAGTACTTC. The encoded protein is CASTLGRTLDEQYF. V is TRBV21-1 and J is TRBJ2-7; the table names TRBD2, a call not compared with the DNA. TRBV21-1 is deemed a pseudogene. The CDR3 is 14 residues long.

This chain links TRBV15 with TRBJ1-2; a possible D gene is TRBD1 (6 bases). Trimming removed 6 bases from V and 4 bases from J, with 15 bases in between. The CDR3 extends over 14 amino acids. CDR1 LNHNV and CDR2 YYDKDF come from the germline V gene (reference sequence). DNA for the CDR3: TGTGCCACCAGGGGCTTCCAGGACAGCTATGGCTACACCTTC. Amino acid sequence: CATRGFQDSYGYTF. Complete variable domain (other parts from reference TRBV15 and TRBJ1-2): DAMVIQNPRYQVTQFGKPVTLSCSQTLNHNVMYWYQQKSSQAPKLLFHYYDKDFNNEADTPDNFQSRRPNTSFCFLDIRSPGLGDTAMYLCATRGFQDSYGYTFGSGTRLTVV.

This clonotype was seen a handful of times. The V gene is TRBV7-2, the J gene TRBJ2-2; tentative D call: TRBD1 (6 bases). There are 15 residues in the CDR3. CDR1 is SGHTA, CDR2 FQGNSA, per germline. Trimming shortened V by 1 base and J by 10 bases, and 16 bases separated the two germline ends. CDR3 bases: TGTGCCAGCAGCTTAGTACGTAGGGGGATTGAGGAGCTGTTTTTT. This gives the protein CASSLVRRGIEELFF. Supplemented by reference TRBV7-2 and TRBJ2-2, the full variable domain reads GAGVSQSPSNKVTEKGKDVELRCDPISGHTALYWYRQSLGQGLEFLIYFQGNSAPDKSGLPSDRFSAERTGGSVSTLTIQRTQQEDSAVYLCASSLVRRGIEELFFGEGSRLTVL.

V usage is TRBV6-5 and J usage is TRBJ2-2, with 15 bases matching TRBD2. This CDR3 has 21 amino acids. J gave up 0 bases and V 5 bases, and 13 bases lay outside the gene matches. Per the germline V gene, CDR1 is MNHEY and CDR2 is SVGAGI. The CDR3 nucleotides are TGTGCCAGCAGTAGACCCACCCCGGGACTAGCGGGGGGAACGAACACCGGGGAGCTGTTTTTT. The encoded protein is CASSRPTPGLAGGTNTGELFF.

The chain is built from TRBV6-2 or TRBV6-3 and TRBJ2-5; 8 nucleotides agree with TRBD1. The germline gives CDR1 MNHEY, CDR2 SVGEGT. The ends lost 6 bases at V and 2 bases at J; junction bases unmatched: 8. CDR3 length: 15 residues. The CDR3 DNA reads TGTGCCAGCAGCTCCGGACAGGGAAGACAAGAGACCCAGTACTTC. Protein: CASSSGQGRQETQYF.

This clonotype was recorded at least ten times. The CDR3 sequence: CASSLRGQYV. The CDR3 DNA reads TGTGCCAGCAGCTTGAGGGGGCAGTACGTC. The J gene is TRBJ2-7, the V gene TRBV5-8; perhaps TRBD1 as D (5 bases). Germline CDR1 reads SGHTS; CDR2 reads YDEGEE. The CDR3 has 10 residues. V lost 1 base to trimming and J lost 9 bases, with 5 bases between them.

This clonotype was observed at least ten times. The V gene is TRBV24-1, the J gene TRBJ1-1; 9 bases are shared with TRBD1. Germline V gene lookup returns CDR1 KGHDR and CDR2 SFDVKD. The V gene end was trimmed by 12 bases and the J gene end by 5 bases; junction bases not matched to a gene: 9. The CDR3 runs to 13 residues. The CDR3 sequence: CASRGQGTTEAFF. The CDR3 bases are TGTGCCTCTCGGGGACAGGGAACTACTGAAGCTTTCTTT.

This rearrangement joins TRBV7-9 to TRBJ2-7; 9 positions match TRBD1. The CDR3 runs to 15 residues. CDR1 and CDR2 from the germline V gene are SEHNR and FQNEAQ (reference sequence). V gave up 5 bases and J gave up 2 bases; unmatched junction bases: 7. The CDR3 region is CASSPGTGWTYEQYF. The CDR3 DNA sequence: TGTGCCAGCAGCCCGGGGACAGGGTGGACCTACGAGCAGTACTTC.

The V and J genes are TRBV3-1 and TRBJ2-7, with TRBD2 as a possible D gene (5 bases). The germline gives CDR1 LGHDT, CDR2 YNNKEL (reference sequence). The length of the CDR3 is 13 residues. V lost 4 bases and J 3 bases, leaving 10 bases between the germline ends. The CDR3 here is CASSREGIYEQYF. The CDR3 DNA reads TGTGCCAGCAGCCGAGAGGGCATCTACGAGCAGTACTTC.

The chain couples TRBV4-3 to TRBJ1-2; D may be TRBD1 (5 bases). CDR1 LGHNA and CDR2 YSLEER come from the germline V gene. The CDR3 runs 15 residues. Trimming took off 0 bases at V and 4 bases at J, with 12 bases between the two ends. The CDR3: CASSQDLTGVYGYTF. DNA for the CDR3: TGCGCCAGCAGCCAAGATTTAACAGGCGTCTATGGCTACACCTTC.

This clonotype has more than one count but fewer than ten. This rearrangement joins TRBV5-1 to TRBJ2-3; D is unclear. V dropped 2 bases and J dropped 2 bases, with 15 bases sitting between them. Germline CDR1 SGHRS, CDR2 YFSETQ. This CDR3 has 16 amino acids. The CDR3 DNA follows: TGCGCCAGCAGCTTCCAAGCCTCACCGTTCACAGATACGCAGTATTTT. It specifies CASSFQASPFTDTQYF. Using reference TRBV5-1 and TRBJ2-3 for the parts outside the CDR3, the full variable domain is KAGVTQTPRYLIKTRGQQVTLSCSPISGHRSVSWYQQTPGQGLQFLFEYFSETQRNKGNFPGRFSGRQFSNSRSEMNVSTLELGDSALYLCASSFQASPFTDTQYFGPGTRLTVL.

This clonotype was seen only a few times. The V and J genes are TRBV12-3 or TRBV12-4 and TRBJ2-7; D may be TRBD2 (6 bases). V lost 2 bases to trimming and J lost 6 bases, with 17 bases between them. The CDR3 extends over 15 amino acids. This CDR3 is CASSLQLGGFSEQYF. CDR3 bases: TGTGCCAGCAGTTTACAACTGGGGGGATTCTCCGAGCAGTACTTC.